This T cell receptor beta chain was profiled in a study of identical twins (dated by TCRdb to the mid-2010s). About the study as a whole: To test whether fetal clonotypes persist, the study used deep sequencing on TCR alpha and beta repertoires from monozygotic twins, unrelated adults of various ages, and cord blood. To rule out contamination, the twin experiments were replicated at different times with different library preparation protocols.

Every donor was a healthy Caucasian. Three pairs of female monozygotic twins, all aged roughly 18 to 30 years, made up the twin cohort. Peripheral blood mononuclear cells were used as the source from which RNA for TCR libraries was isolated. This clonotype was seen a handful of times. The target of this receptor is not known. Per-base qualities were not stored, and no clone one base away is much larger. The library was obtained by 5' RACE. TCRdb lists the instrument as Illumina HiSeq 2000. A universal primer binding site was introduced by template switching, and a unique molecular identifier was present in the final cDNA, enabling accurate counting of TCR cDNA molecules. First-strand cDNA for TCR alpha and beta chains was synthesized from specific primers in the conserved constant-segment region. To control for contamination, every cDNA library carried two barcodes: a SMART-Mk sample barcode plus Illumina barcodes. Two successive PCR steps introduced TruSeq adapter sequences along with Illumina sample barcodes. The Illumina HiSeq platform was used with custom primers to sequence TCR alpha and beta cDNA libraries. The source study handled its data this way. Raw reads were processed with MiGEC to extract unique molecular identifiers, and MiXCR was used to determine CDR3 positions. For each individual, recombination models were inferred using an EM algorithm with the repgenHMM and IGoR tools. The analysis of shared clonotypes was done with the tcR package in R, with sharing normalized by the product of cloneset sizes. To study raw recombination without the effects of thymic and clonal selection, out-of-frame nonproductive sequences were analyzed. TCRdb ran its own pipeline on the public reads, namely fastp trimming at Q25 and MiXCR clone calling, and kept in-frame beta chains. Rows with one shared CDR3 protein collapse into an entry with the most common genes and DNA. TCRdb's processing, not the authors' own work, is the source of the V and J calls. The sample table contains 650,000 to 800,000 distinct CDR3 sequences; only one count was recorded for 8.6% of them. The top ten clonotypes cover 0.98% of the sample.

Paper-wide results and their limitations: Abundant cord blood beta clonotypes had fewer insertions, young adult naive repertoires showed a similar but weaker trend, and memory repertoires showed no such trend. In monozygotic twins, recombination models systematically underestimated out-of-frame TCR alpha sharing, but the models matched the sharing seen between unrelated individuals. Zero-insertion analyses could be partly confounded by invariant T cells such as MAIT and iNKT, although diverse VJ usage argued against such confounding for most clonotypes. Out-of-frame TCR alpha sequences shared between twins showed an excess of low generation-probability sequences compared with coincidental sharing between unrelated individuals. Because the same donors could not be followed over many years, conclusions were based on cross-sectional statistical analysis. A weaker excess of twin sharing was found in beta out-of-frame sequences because the signal-to-noise ratio was lowered by fewer shared sequences.

According to the germline V gene, CDR1 reads LGHNA and CDR2 reads YSLEER. The CDR3 starts with the cysteine, ends with the phenylalanine, and has 17 residues. Only the CDR3 region is kept as DNA, spanning 51 bases read in frame from base 1. V and J lose 4 bases and 2 bases, and a span of 18 bases separates them. In addition, the sample was reused for a study of yellow fever vaccine responses in identical twins. As described in the second report: The T cell response to vaccination in identical twins was reported by the authors to appear partly convergent and partly personalized. Focusing on identical twins, the study followed the T cell clones that responded to the vaccine, and did so with precision.

The chain is made from TRBV4-3 and TRBJ2-1, with a tentative D gene TRBD2 over 5 matching bases. The origin of this receptor is a woman aged 18-29 years in good health. Sequenced: PBMCs. The nucleotide sequence is TGCGCCAGCAGCCCGAGCGGAGTGGGAGACCCCTACAATGAGCAGTTCTTC. It is translated as CASSPSGVGDPYNEQFF.